This T cell receptor (beta chain) derives from a study of response to subunit inactivated influenza vaccine. This CDR3 comprises 12 residues. V shed 6 bases, J shed 3 bases, and the junction held 0 bases outside the gene matches. Germline V lookup: CDR1 ENHRY, CDR2 SYGVKD. The sample holds many counts of this clonotype. Its antigen is not identified. The study, taken as a whole, reports: That few new T cells are recruited by each seasonal influenza vaccination was the authors' suggestion.

TCRdb called the RT-PCR reads again in MiXCR, with one record for every CDR3 protein. This table has some 500,000 distinct CDR3 sequences, about 25% appearing once. The receptor's source is a man aged 50-59 years who received an inactivated influenza vaccine. The material was CD4+ T cells sorted from PBMCs, obtained roughly 5 days after vaccination. This chain joins TRBV10-3 and TRBJ2-3; the match to TRBD1 covers 7 bases. The DNA for the CDR3 is TGTGCCATCAGGGACAGGACAGATACGCAGTATTTT. This translates into CAIRDRTDTQYF.